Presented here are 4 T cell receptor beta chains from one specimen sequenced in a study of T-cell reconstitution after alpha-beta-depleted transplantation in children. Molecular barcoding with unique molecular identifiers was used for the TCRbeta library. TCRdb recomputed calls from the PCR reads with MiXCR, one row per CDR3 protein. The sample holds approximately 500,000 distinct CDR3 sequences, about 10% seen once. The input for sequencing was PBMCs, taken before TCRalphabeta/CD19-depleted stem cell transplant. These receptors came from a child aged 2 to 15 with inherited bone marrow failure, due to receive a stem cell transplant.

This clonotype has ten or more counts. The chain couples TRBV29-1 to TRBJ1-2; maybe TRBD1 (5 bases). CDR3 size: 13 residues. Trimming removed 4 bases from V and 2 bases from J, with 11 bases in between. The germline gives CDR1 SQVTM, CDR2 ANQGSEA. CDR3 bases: TGCAGCGTTGGTGGAGGGGACAACTATGGCTACACCTTC. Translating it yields CSVGGGDNYGYTF. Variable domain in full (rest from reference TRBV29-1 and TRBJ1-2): SAVISQKPSRDICQRGTSLTIQCQVDSQVTMMFWYRQQPGQSLTLIATANQGSEATYESGFVIDKFPISRPNLTFSTLTVSNMSPEDSSIYLCSVGGGDNYGYTFGSGTRLTVV.

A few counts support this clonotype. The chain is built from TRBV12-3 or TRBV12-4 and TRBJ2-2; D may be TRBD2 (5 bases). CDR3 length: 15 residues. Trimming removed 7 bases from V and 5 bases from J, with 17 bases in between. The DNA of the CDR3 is TGTGCCAGCACCTCCGGGGAAACGGGTACCGGGGAGCTGTTTTTT. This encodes CASTSGETGTGELFF.

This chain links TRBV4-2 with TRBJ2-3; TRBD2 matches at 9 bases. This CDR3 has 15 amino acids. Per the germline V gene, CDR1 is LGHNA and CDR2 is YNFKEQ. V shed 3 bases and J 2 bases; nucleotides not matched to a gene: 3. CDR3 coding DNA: TGTGCCAGCAGCCAGCGGGAGGGCCCCACAGATACGCAGTATTTT. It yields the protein CASSQREGPTDTQYF.

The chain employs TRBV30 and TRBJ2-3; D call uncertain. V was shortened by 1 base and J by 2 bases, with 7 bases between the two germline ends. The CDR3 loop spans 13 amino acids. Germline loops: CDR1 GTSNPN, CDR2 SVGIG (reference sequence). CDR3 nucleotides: TGTGCCTGGAGTGCCCACTCCACAGATACGCAGTATTTT. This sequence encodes CAWSAHSTDTQYF.